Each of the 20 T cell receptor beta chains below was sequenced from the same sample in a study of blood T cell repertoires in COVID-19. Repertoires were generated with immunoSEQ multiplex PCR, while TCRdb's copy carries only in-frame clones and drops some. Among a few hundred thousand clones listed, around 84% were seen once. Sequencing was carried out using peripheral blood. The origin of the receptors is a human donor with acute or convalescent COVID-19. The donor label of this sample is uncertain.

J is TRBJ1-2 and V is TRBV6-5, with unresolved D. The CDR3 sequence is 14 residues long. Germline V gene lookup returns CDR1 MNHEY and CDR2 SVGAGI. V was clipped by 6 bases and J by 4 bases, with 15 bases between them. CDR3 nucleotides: TGTGCCAGCAGGAACATTCAGGCGCCCTATGGCTACACCTTC. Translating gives CASRNIQAPYGYTF.

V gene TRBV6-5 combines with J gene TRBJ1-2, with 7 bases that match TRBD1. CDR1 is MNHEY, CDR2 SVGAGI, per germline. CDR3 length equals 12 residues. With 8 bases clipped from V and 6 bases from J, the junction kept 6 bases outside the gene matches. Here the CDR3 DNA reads TGTGCCAGCTCTAAGGGGGCGGATGGCTACACCTTC. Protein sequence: CASSKGADGYTF.

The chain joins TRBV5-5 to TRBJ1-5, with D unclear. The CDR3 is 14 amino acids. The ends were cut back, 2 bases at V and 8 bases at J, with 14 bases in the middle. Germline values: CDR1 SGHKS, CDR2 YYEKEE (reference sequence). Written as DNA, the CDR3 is TGTGCCAGCAGCTTATCTCCGCGGGGTGAGCCCCAGCATTTT. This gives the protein CASSLSPRGEPQHF.

This CDR3 is CASSLAGAKMGMLNTEAFF. The CDR3 DNA sequence: TGTGCCAGCAGCTTAGCTGGGGCTAAAATGGGTATGTTGAACACTGAAGCTTTCTTT. This chain uses TRBV7-8 with TRBJ1-1; D is possibly TRBD1 (5 bases). The length of the CDR3 is 19 residues. Trimming pared 0 bases from V and 0 bases from J, leaving 20 bases between. Per germline, CDR1 SGHVS and CDR2 FQNEAQ.

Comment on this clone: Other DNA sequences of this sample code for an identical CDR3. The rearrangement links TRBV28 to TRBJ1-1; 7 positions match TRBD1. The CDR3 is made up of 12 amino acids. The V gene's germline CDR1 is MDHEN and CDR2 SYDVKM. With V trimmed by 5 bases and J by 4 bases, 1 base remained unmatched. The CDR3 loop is CASSAGGTEAFF. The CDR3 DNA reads TGTGCCAGCAGTGCAGGGGGCACTGAAGCTTTCTTT. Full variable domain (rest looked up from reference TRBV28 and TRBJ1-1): DVKVTQSSRYLVKRTGEKVFLECVQDMDHENMFWYRQDPGLGLRLIYFSYDVKMKEKGDIPEGYSVSREKKERFSLILESASTNQTSMYLCASSAGGTEAFFGQGTRLTVV.

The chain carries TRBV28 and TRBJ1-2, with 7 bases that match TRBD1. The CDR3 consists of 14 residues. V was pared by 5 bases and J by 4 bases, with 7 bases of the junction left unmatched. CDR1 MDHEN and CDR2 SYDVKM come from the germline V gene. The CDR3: CASSLPGQLYGYTF. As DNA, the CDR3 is TGTGCCAGCAGTCTCCCGGGACAGCTCTATGGCTACACCTTC.

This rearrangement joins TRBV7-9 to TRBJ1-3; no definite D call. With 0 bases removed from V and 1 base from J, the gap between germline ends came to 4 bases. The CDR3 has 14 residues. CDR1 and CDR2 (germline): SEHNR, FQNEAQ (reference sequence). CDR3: CASSLALSGNTIYF. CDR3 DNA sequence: TGTGCCAGCAGCTTAGCCCTTTCTGGAAACACCATATATTTT.

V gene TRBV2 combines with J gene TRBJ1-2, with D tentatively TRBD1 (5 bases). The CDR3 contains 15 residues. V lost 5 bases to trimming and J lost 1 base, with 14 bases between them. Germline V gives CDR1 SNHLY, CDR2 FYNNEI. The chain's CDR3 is CASSYQRGVNYGYTF. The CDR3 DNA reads TGTGCCAGCAGTTACCAAAGGGGCGTTAACTATGGCTACACCTTC.

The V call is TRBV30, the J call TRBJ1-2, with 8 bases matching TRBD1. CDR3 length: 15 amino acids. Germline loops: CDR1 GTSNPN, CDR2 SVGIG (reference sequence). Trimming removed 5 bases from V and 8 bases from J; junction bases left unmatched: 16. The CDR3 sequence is CAWAPPRTGTRGYTF. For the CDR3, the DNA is TGTGCCTGGGCTCCTCCAAGGACAGGGACACGAGGCTACACCTTC.

The CDR3 sequence is CASSQRRNHQPQHF. The CDR3 DNA reads TGTGCCAGCAGCCAACGGAGAAATCATCAGCCCCAGCATTTT. The chain couples TRBV3-1 (or the pseudogene TRBV3-2) to TRBJ1-5; D gene unclear. This CDR3 region has 14 residues. Per the germline V gene, CDR1 is LGHDT and CDR2 is YNNKEL (reference sequence). Trimming cost V 2 bases and J 5 bases, with 10 bases left between them.

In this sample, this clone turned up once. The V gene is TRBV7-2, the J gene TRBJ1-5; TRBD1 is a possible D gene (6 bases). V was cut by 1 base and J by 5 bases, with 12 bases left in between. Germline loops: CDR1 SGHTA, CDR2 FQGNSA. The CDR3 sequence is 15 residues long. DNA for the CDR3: TGTGCCAGCAGCTTAGTGGGTCAGGGGTATCAGCCCCAGCATTTT. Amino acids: CASSLVGQGYQPQHF. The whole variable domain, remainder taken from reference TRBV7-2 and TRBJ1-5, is GAGVSQSPSNKVTEKGKDVELRCDPISGHTALYWYRQSLGQGLEFLIYFQGNSAPDKSGLPSDRFSAERTGGSVSTLTIQRTQQEDSAVYLCASSLVGQGYQPQHFGDGTRLSIL.

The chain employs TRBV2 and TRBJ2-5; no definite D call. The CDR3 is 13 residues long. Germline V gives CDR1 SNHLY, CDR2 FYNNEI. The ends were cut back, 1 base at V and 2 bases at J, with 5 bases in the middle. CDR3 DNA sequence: TGTGCCAGCAGTGAAGTCAGACAAGAGACCCAGTACTTC. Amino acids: CASSEVRQETQYF. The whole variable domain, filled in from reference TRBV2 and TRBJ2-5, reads EPEVTQTPSHQVTQMGQEVILRCVPISNHLYFYWYRQILGQKVEFLVSFYNNEISEKSEIFDDQFSVERPDGSNFTLKIRSTKLEDSAMYFCASSEVRQETQYFGPGTRLLVL.

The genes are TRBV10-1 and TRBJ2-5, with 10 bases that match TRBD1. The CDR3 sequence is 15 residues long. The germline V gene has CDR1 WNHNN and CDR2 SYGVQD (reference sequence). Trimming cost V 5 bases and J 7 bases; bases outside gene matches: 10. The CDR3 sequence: CASSNTGTGDGTQYF. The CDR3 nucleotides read TGCGCCAGCAGTAATACCGGGACAGGGGATGGGACCCAGTACTTC.

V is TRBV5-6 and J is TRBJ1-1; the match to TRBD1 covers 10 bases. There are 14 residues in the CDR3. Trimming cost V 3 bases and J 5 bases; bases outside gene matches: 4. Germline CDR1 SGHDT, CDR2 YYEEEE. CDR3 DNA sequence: TGTGCCAGCAGCTCCGGGACAGGGGTTACTGAAGCTTTCTTT. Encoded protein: CASSSGTGVTEAFF. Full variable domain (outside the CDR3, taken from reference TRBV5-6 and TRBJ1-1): DAGVTQSPTHLIKTRGQQVTLRCSPKSGHDTVSWYQQALGQGPQFIFQYYEEEERQRGNFPDRFSGHQFPNYSSELNVNALLLGDSALYLCASSSGTGVTEAFFGQGTRLTVV.

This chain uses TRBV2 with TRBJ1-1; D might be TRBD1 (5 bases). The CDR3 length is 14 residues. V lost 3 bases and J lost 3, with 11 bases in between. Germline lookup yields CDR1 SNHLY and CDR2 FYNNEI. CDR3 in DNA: TGTGCCAGCAGTGACGGGGGAAGGGACACTGAAGCTTTCTTT. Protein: CASSDGGRDTEAFF.

The CDR3 sequence: CASSVQRYYGYTF. CDR3 bases: TGTGCCAGCAGTGTACAGAGATACTATGGCTACACCTTC. The rearrangement links TRBV27 to TRBJ1-2; D gene uncertain. CDR3 length: 13 amino acids. CDR1 is MNHEY and CDR2 is SMNVEV in the germline V gene (reference sequence). The germline V and J ends were trimmed by 5 bases and 3 bases, with 10 bases remaining between them.

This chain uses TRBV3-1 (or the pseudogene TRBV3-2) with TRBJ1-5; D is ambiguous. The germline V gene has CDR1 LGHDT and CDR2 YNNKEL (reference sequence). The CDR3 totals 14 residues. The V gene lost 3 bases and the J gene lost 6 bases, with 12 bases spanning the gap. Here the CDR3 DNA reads TGTGCCAGCAGCCACGCTCGATCGGGTCAGCCCCAGCATTTT. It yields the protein CASSHARSGQPQHF.

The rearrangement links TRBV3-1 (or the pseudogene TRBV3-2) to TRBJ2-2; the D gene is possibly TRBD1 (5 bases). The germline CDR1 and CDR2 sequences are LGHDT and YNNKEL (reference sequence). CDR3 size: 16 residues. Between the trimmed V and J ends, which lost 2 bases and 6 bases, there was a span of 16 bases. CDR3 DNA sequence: TGTGCCAGCAGCCAAAGAGGCCACAGGCTGTCCGGGGAGCTGTTTTTT. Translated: CASSQRGHRLSGELFF.

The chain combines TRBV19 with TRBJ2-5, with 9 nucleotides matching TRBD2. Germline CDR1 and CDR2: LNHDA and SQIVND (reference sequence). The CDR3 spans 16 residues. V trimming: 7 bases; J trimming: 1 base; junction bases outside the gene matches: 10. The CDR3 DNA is TGTGCCAGTAAGGCTAGCGGGGCCACTACCCAAGAGACCCAGTACTTC. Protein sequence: CASKASGATTQETQYF.

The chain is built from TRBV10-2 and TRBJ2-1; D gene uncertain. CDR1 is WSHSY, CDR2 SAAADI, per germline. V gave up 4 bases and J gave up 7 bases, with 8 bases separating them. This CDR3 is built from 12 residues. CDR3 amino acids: CASSVSGNEQFF. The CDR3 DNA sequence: TGCGCCAGCAGTGTTTCGGGTAATGAGCAGTTCTTC.